A single TCR beta chain is shown here with its context. The sample belongs to a study of shared clonotypes between healthy human individuals. There are 20 residues in the CDR3. Naive CD8 cells, CD45RO-negative and positively selected for CCR7, excluded terminally differentiated effector memory CD45RA+ cells. Produced via immunoSEQ multiplex PCR; TCRdb's table is partial and in-frame only. The sample shows around 1,900,000 clones, over 85% of them seen only once. This TCR derives from a man younger than 35 in good health. Some clones in this sample may be carry-over from other donors' samples. The chain uses TRBV21-1 and TRBJ2-3; the table names TRBD2, a call not compared with the DNA. TRBV21-1 is an annotated pseudogene. Input material: naive CD8+ T cells from PBMCs. Here the CDR3 DNA reads TGTGCCAGCAGCAAAGCGGCTAGCGGGAAGGGGAGCGGTACGACAGATACGCAGTATTTT. It encodes CASSKAASGKGSGTTDTQYF.